This paragraph covers one T cell receptor (beta chain) sequence. The sample belongs to a study of blood T cell repertoires in COVID-19. CDR3 length equals 15 residues. V was clipped by 2 bases and J by 5 bases, with 16 bases between them. Germline CDR1 is SGHRS and CDR2 is YFSETQ. Some clones are missing from TCRdb's copy, which holds only in-frame ones; the method was immunoSEQ multiplex PCR. The sample shows approximately 15,000 clones, about 83% of them seen only once. The sequenced sample consisted of peripheral blood. The V and J genes are TRBV5-1 and TRBJ1-2, with a possible D match to TRBD1 (5 bases). The origin of this receptor is a woman in her fifties or sixties with acute or convalescent COVID-19. CDR3 loop: CASSLGSGTEYGYTF. In DNA form, the CDR3 reads TGCGCCAGCAGCTTAGGTTCCGGGACTGAGTATGGCTACACCTTC.